This TCR beta chain was profiled in a study of regulatory T cells in long-lasting Graves disease. Building the TCR beta libraries relied on iRepertoire HTBI primers, and CDR3 regions underwent Arm-PCR. One entry per CDR3 protein, called by TCRdb with MiXCR from the multiplex PCR reads. The table has some 230,000 distinct CDR3 sequences, about 18% seen once. Germline CDR1 is MDHEN and CDR2 is SYDVKM. Trimming removed 2 bases from V and 7 bases from J, with 9 bases in between. CDR3 length equals 13 residues. Study-level points and caveats: Fewer public clonotypes were shared by new patients (roughly 970) than by persistent patients (approximately 2,700). Persistent Graves' cases showed lower TCR diversity than newly diagnosed cases.

This clonotype has a count of ten or more. Its matching antigen is unknown. The time point was: newly diagnosed GD, antithyroid drugs for less than 3 months. There was RNA extracted from PBMCs, and the TCR library was made from it. By American Thyroid Association guidelines, Graves' disease was diagnosed in the cohort. The rearrangement links TRBV28 to TRBJ2-4; D is undetermined. This sample comprised peripheral blood mononuclear cells (PBMCs), obtained at new diagnosis, from a patient treated with antithyroid drugs. The receptor's source is a female donor with Graves disease. CDR3 region: CASSLSGSNIQYF. The CDR3 nucleotides read TGTGCCAGCAGTTTAAGTGGGTCTAACATTCAGTACTTC.